The sequence of this TCR beta chain was determined in a study of cytomegalovirus exposure and HLA in healthy donors. Study-wide background: Approximately 180 million T cells yielded about 120 million unique TCR beta sequences, as an earlier analysis found. Samples from HLA-typed donors yielded about 85 million unique TCRs in an early data release. Study findings and constraints: Further analysis, carried out later, found HLA-associated TCR beta chains more clonally expanded than equally common other chains. In an earlier analysis, most TCR beta V segments were productive about 87% or about 30% of the time.

The PCR had 60 Vbeta and 13 Jbeta primers. Sequencing was performed with immunoSEQ multiplex PCR; in TCRdb, only in-frame clones are kept and a portion is missing. The sample lists around 55,000 clones, 70% to 80% seen once, with over 1.1% in the top ten. As regards this clone: What it recognizes is unknown.

CDR1 and CDR2 from the germline V gene are KGHSH and LQKENI. This CDR3 has 13 amino acids. The germline V and J ends were trimmed by 5 bases and 0 bases, with 7 bases remaining between them. The clonotype originates from a female donor in good health and CMV-seronegative. V and J are TRBV18 and TRBJ2-5; D uncertain. What was sequenced was PBMCs. The CDR3: CASSVRYQETQYF. The CDR3 DNA is TGTGCCAGCTCAGTTCGGTACCAAGAGACCCAGTACTTC.